This T cell receptor beta chain was sequenced in a study of blood T cell repertoires in COVID-19. The CDR3 spans 13 residues. Trimming removed 5 bases from V and 7 bases from J, with 14 bases in between. The germline gives CDR1 SGHTA, CDR2 FQGNSA. Repertoires were generated with immunoSEQ multiplex PCR, while TCRdb's copy carries only in-frame clones and drops some. The top ten clones hold around 5.2% of a sample with over 85,000 clones, around 87% of them seen once. The sequence came from a man aged 35 to 55 with acute or convalescent COVID-19. The sequencing input was peripheral blood. The rearrangement joins TRBV7-2 to TRBJ1-2; D call uncertain. In DNA form, the CDR3 reads TGTGCCAGCAGCCACGACACGTCTCGTGGCTACACCTTC. Its translation is CASSHDTSRGYTF.